This T cell receptor beta chain was captured in a study of TIL therapy for anti-PD-1-resistant metastatic lung cancer. Study-wide background: Tumors were harvested before any PD-1/PD-L1 blockade.

The sample's time point: pre-treatment sample, taken before nivolumab and TIL therapy. Sequencing used immunoSEQ v3. Some clones are missing from TCRdb's copy, which holds only in-frame ones; the method was immunoSEQ multiplex PCR. This sample yields 55,000 to 70,000 clones, of which about nine tenths are seen a single time; just over 2.5% belongs to the top ten. V was pared by 4 bases and J by 0 bases, with 8 bases between. The germline V gene encodes CDR1 SGHTS and CDR2 YDEGEE. The CDR3 loop spans 14 amino acids. The rearrangement joins TRBV5-8 to TRBJ1-5; no definite D call. The material sequenced was blood, taken at baseline. The receptor comes from a person between 25 and 80 years old with non-small cell lung cancer. Written as DNA, the CDR3 is TGTGCCAGCAGCACCCTGAGTAGCAATCAGCCCCAGCATTTT. It is translated as CASSTLSSNQPQHF.